These 23 T cell receptor beta chains originate from one sample sequenced in a study of breast tumors, draining lymph nodes, adjacent tissues. TCRdb fed the multiplex PCR reads into MiXCR, producing one record per CDR3 protein. The sample carries roughly 120,000 distinct CDR3 sequences, about 20% recorded once. The lymph nodes were axillary draining lymph nodes from breast cancer patients. Specimen: axillary lymph node tissue. The receptor source for this set is a female donor with breast cancer. Some clones in this sample may be carry-over from other donors' samples.

This clonotype was seen ten or more times. The rearrangement joins TRBV20-1 to TRBJ1-3; D is perhaps TRBD1 (5 bases). The CDR3 contains 14 residues. Germline V CDR1 and CDR2: DFQATT, SNEGSKA (reference sequence). V was trimmed by 6 bases and J by 4 bases, leaving 16 bases between them. This CDR3 is CSAQNRISGNTIYF. The CDR3 coding sequence is TGCAGTGCCCAGAACAGGATCTCCGGAAACACCATATATTTT.

This clonotype was counted ten times or more. The rearrangement joins TRBV19 to TRBJ2-7; D is tentatively TRBD1 or TRBD2 (5 bases each). Germline CDR1 and CDR2: LNHDA and SQIVND (reference sequence). The V end lost 6 bases, the J end lost 2 bases, and 5 bases lay between the germline ends. This CDR3 has 11 amino acids. In DNA form, the CDR3 reads TGTGCCAGTAGGGGACCCTACGAGCAGTACTTC. This sequence encodes CASRGPYEQYF.

The table lists this clonotype with many counts. V is TRBV11-2 and J is TRBJ2-1; D not resolved. Germline V lookup: CDR1 SGHAT, CDR2 FQNNGV. The CDR3 has 16 amino acids. The V end lost 1 base, the J end lost 2 bases, and 12 bases lay between the germline ends. The CDR3 sequence is CASSLGPTWTYNEQFF. The CDR3 DNA reads TGTGCCAGCAGCTTAGGACCCACCTGGACCTACAATGAGCAGTTCTTC.

This clonotype was seen many times. The rearrangement uses TRBV7-2 and TRBJ1-5, with 8 bases fitting TRBD1. Per germline, CDR1 SGHTA and CDR2 FQGNSA. This CDR3 is 14 amino acids long. V gave up 5 bases and J gave up 4 bases; unmatched junction bases: 4. CDR3 region: CASSRDRGNQPQHF. CDR3 nucleotides: TGTGCCAGCAGCAGAGACAGGGGAAATCAGCCCCAGCATTTT.

This CDR3 reads CASTTQGSYNYGYTF. CDR3 DNA sequence: TGTGCCAGTACCACCCAGGGTTCCTATAACTATGGCTACACCTTC. The J gene is TRBJ1-2, the V gene TRBV19; D possibly corresponds to TRBD1 (5 bases). Trimming removed 7 bases at V and 1 base at J, with 16 bases between. CDR1 is LNHDA, CDR2 SQIVND, per germline (reference sequence). CDR3 size: 15 residues.

At least ten counts were recorded for this clonotype. This chain joins TRBV20-1 and TRBJ2-7; TRBD2 matches at 8 bases. The germline V gene encodes CDR1 DFQATT and CDR2 SNEGSKA (reference sequence). CDR3 length: 14 residues. The J segment lost 0 bases and the V segment lost 4 bases, leaving 5 bases of the junction unmatched. The CDR3 DNA sequence: TGCAGTGCTACGGGACTAGTCTTCTCCTACGAGCAGTACTTC. Protein: CSATGLVFSYEQYF.

This clonotype appeared many times. The chain couples TRBV18 to TRBJ1-3; 8 positions match TRBD1. Germline-derived CDR1 and CDR2 are KGHSH and LQKENI. This CDR3 spans 13 amino acids. With V trimmed by 3 bases and J by 7 bases, 2 bases remained unmatched. The CDR3 DNA is TGTGCCAGCTCACCGACAGGGGAGAACACCATATATTTT. This codes for CASSPTGENTIYF.

This clonotype was recorded many times. V usage is TRBV10-2 and J usage is TRBJ2-2; no clear D. The CDR3 runs to 15 residues. The ends were cut back, 5 bases at V and 2 bases at J, with 12 bases in the middle. CDR1 and CDR2 (germline): WSHSY, SAAADI. CDR3 coding DNA: TGCGCCAGCAGTAAGGACGGCTTTAACACCGGGGAGCTGTTTTTT. This encodes CASSKDGFNTGELFF.

The chain joins TRBV6-2 or TRBV6-3 to TRBJ2-3; 8 nucleotides match TRBD2. Trimming cost V 6 bases and J 2 bases; bases outside gene matches: 10. Germline loops: CDR1 MNHEY, CDR2 SVGEGT. The CDR3 consists of 16 residues. The DNA for the CDR3 is TGTGCCAGCAGACAAAAGCGGGGGCGGCACACAGATACGCAGTATTTT. Residues: CASRQKRGRHTDTQYF.

This rearrangement joins TRBV28 to TRBJ2-1; no firm D call. The CDR3 sequence is 13 residues long. Trimming removed 2 bases at V and 8 bases at J, with 10 bases between. From germline, CDR1 is MDHEN and CDR2 SYDVKM. For the CDR3, the DNA is TGTGCCAGCAGTTTACTCCTTAGGGATGAGCAGTTCTTC. Translating gives CASSLLLRDEQFF. Looking up the rest from reference TRBV28 and TRBJ2-1 gives the full variable domain: DVKVTQSSRYLVKRTGEKVFLECVQDMDHENMFWYRQDPGLGLRLIYFSYDVKMKEKGDIPEGYSVSREKKERFSLILESASTNQTSMYLCASSLLLRDEQFFGPGTRLTVL.

This clonotype appeared many times. This rearrangement joins TRBV19 to TRBJ1-3; TRBD1 matches at 9 bases. The V and J ends lost 5 bases and 0 bases, in that order; junction bases with no gene match: 8. Germline values: CDR1 LNHDA, CDR2 SQIVND (reference sequence). This CDR3 has 17 residues. CDR3 nucleotides: TGTGCCAGTAGTCCCAGACAGGGGGTGAACTCTGGAAACACCATATATTTT. Its protein is CASSPRQGVNSGNTIYF.

This clonotype was recorded at least ten times. The rearrangement joins TRBV18 to TRBJ2-5; possible D gene TRBD2, 7 bases. CDR3 length: 16 residues. V lost 3 bases to trimming and J lost 4 bases, with 18 bases between them. CDR1 and CDR2 (germline): KGHSH, LQKENI. In DNA, the CDR3 is TGTGCCAGCTCACCCTCCTCCCCCGGGGGGCCAGAGACCCAGTACTTC. Its translation: CASSPSSPGGPETQYF.

This clonotype was counted ten times or more. This chain uses TRBV4-2 with TRBJ2-2; a possible D gene is TRBD1 (5 bases). The CDR3 is 16 residues long. Germline assignment: CDR1 LGHNA and CDR2 YNFKEQ. The V end lost 0 bases, the J end lost 0 bases, and 8 bases lay between the germline ends. The CDR3 loop reads CASSQEGQTNTGELFF. The CDR3 region has the DNA TGTGCCAGCAGCCAAGAAGGACAAACGAACACCGGGGAGCTGTTTTTT.

The V gene is TRBV20-1, the J gene TRBJ2-7, with 12 bases lining up with TRBD2. CDR3 length: 15 residues. Germline V CDR1 and CDR2: DFQATT, SNEGSKA (reference sequence). V dropped 1 base and J dropped 3; count of bases not matched to a gene: 4. CDR3 in DNA: TGCAGTGCTAGAGGGACTAGCGGGATCGGCTACGAGCAGTACTTC. Protein sequence: CSARGTSGIGYEQYF.

Ten or more counts support this clonotype. The V gene is TRBV7-3, the J gene TRBJ2-1; TRBD2 matches at 7 bases. J was trimmed by 3 bases and V by 7 bases; bases with no gene match: 9. Germline V lookup: CDR1 SGHTA, CDR2 FQGTGA. This CDR3 is built from 15 residues. The CDR3: CASTQGSGYYNEQFF. The CDR3 nucleotides read TGTGCCAGCACCCAGGGTAGCGGGTACTACAATGAGCAGTTCTTC.

This clonotype has at least ten counts. The rearrangement joins TRBV5-1 to TRBJ1-5; no reliable D call. Germline assignment: CDR1 SGHRS and CDR2 YFSETQ. CDR3 length equals 14 residues. V gave up 0 bases and J gave up 2 bases, with 6 bases separating them. CDR3 nucleotide sequence: TGCGCCAGCAGCTTGGACGCGGGCAATCAGCCCCAGCATTTT. This encodes CASSLDAGNQPQHF.

This clonotype has a count of ten or more. The V gene is TRBV6-6, the J gene TRBJ1-3; D is unclear. CDR1 is MNHNY and CDR2 is SVGAGI in the germline V gene (reference sequence). Trimming left V 8 bases short and J 0 bases short, with 2 bases between. The CDR3 sequence is 11 residues long. Here the CDR3 reads CASHSGNTIYF. CDR3 in DNA: TGTGCCAGCCACTCTGGAAACACCATATATTTT.

This clonotype was detected only a few times. V and J are TRBV27 and TRBJ2-1, with D tentatively TRBD2 (6 bases). The germline V gene encodes CDR1 MNHEY and CDR2 SMNVEV (reference sequence). Trimming took 10 bases from V and 5 from J, leaving 18 bases between them. The CDR3 is 14 residues long. CDR3 region: CATCLGGPNNEQFF. CDR3 DNA: TGTGCCACCTGCTTAGGAGGGCCAAACAATGAGCAGTTCTTC.

This clonotype came up many times. The rearrangement links TRBV11-3 to TRBJ2-3; possibly TRBD1 for D (6 bases). The CDR3 spans 13 residues. Trimming removed 0 bases from V and 6 bases from J, with 7 bases in between. Germline V lookup: CDR1 SGHNT, CDR2 YENEEA. In nucleotides, the CDR3 is TGTGCCAGCAGCTTAGATCAGGGGGATACGCAGTATTTT. It translates to CASSLDQGDTQYF.

The table lists this clonotype with many counts. This rearrangement joins TRBV3-1 to TRBJ2-3; D possibly corresponds to TRBD2 (7 bases). V was pared by 5 bases and J by 2 bases, with 20 bases between. CDR1 is LGHDT and CDR2 is YNNKEL in the germline V gene (reference sequence). The CDR3 totals 17 residues. The CDR3 sequence is CASSYYRGGANTDTQYF. The CDR3 DNA follows: TGTGCCAGCAGCTATTATAGGGGGGGAGCTAACACAGATACGCAGTATTTT.

This clonotype was found a few times. A much larger clone differs from this one at a single base, so this may be a read error. The chain joins TRBV20-1 to TRBJ2-3; 9 positions agree with TRBD2. Germline V gene data show CDR1 as DFQATT and CDR2 as SNEGSKA (reference sequence). The CDR3 is 16 residues long. The V and J ends lost 0 bases and 9 bases, in that order; junction bases with no gene match: 13. The CDR3 protein is CSARDIRVAGVGTQYF. The CDR3 DNA reads as TGCAGTGCTAGAGACATCAGGGTAGCGGGAGTAGGCACGCAGTATTTT.

Turning to this clonotype: A much larger clonotype is one base distant, so this may be a read error. V gene TRBV3-1 combines with J gene TRBJ2-7; 10 bases fit TRBD1. The CDR3 totals 15 residues. V was clipped by 1 base and J by 6 bases; unmatched bases: 6. Germline V gene data show CDR1 as LGHDT and CDR2 as YNNKEL (reference sequence). The CDR3 DNA is TGTGCCAGCAGCCAAGCCCCGACAGGGGGCTGCGAGCAGTACTTC. Translated: CASSQAPTGGCEQYF.

This clonotype was recorded many times. The rearrangement joins TRBV6-6 to TRBJ1-5, with a weak D call TRBD1 (5 bases). This CDR3 has 14 residues. V was cut by 4 bases and J by 6 bases, with 13 bases left in between. Germline V gene sequence: CDR1 MNHNY, CDR2 SVGAGI (reference sequence). The CDR3 region is CASSLGGEVQPQHF. Written as DNA, the CDR3 is TGTGCCAGCAGTTTGGGGGGTGAGGTTCAGCCCCAGCATTTT.